One sample yielded the 2 T cell receptor beta chains listed below, sequenced in a study of T cells in women clearing cervical HPV infection. Profiling relied on immunoSEQ multiplex PCR, and the TCRdb table lists in-frame clones only, not all of them. Here the sample table reports some 30,000 clones. Sequencing used blood buffy coat. The receptors come from a woman aged 18-70 years with a cervical HPV16 infection that either progressed to CIN3+ or cleared (not recorded which).

With regard to this clone: The read is 3 residues too short to cover the CDR3 end, so that end is filled in from the germline J gene. V gene TRBV30 combines with J gene TRBJ1-2, with a weak D call TRBD1 (6 bases). Germline assignment: CDR1 GTSNPN and CDR2 SVGIG (reference sequence). The CDR3 is 15 residues long. CDR3: CAWSPLQGIRYDYTF. CDR3 DNA (partial): TGTGCCTGGAGTCCCCTACAGGGAATTCGCTACGAC.

As for this clone: Read sequence stops 3 residues before the CDR3 end, and the germline J gene provides the missing end. The J gene is TRBJ2-7, the V gene TRBV2; D gene ambiguous. V lost 5 bases, J lost 0 bases, and 11 bases lay in between. Germline V gene sequence: CDR1 SNHLY, CDR2 FYNNEI. CDR3 length: 14 residues. The CDR3 is CASSFEQNSYEQYF. CDR3 DNA (partial): TGTGCCAGCAGTTTCGAACAGAACTCCTACGAG.